This T cell receptor (beta chain) emerged from a study of OX40 agonist ivuxolimab in advanced cancers. Per germline, CDR1 LNHDA and CDR2 SQIVND (reference sequence). Trimming removed 9 bases from V and 7 bases from J; junction bases left unmatched: 8. This CDR3 contains 12 residues. General study results and limits: The specificity for antigen of the expanded peripheral T cells was not determined. In a subset of nonresponders, normalized T-cell clonal expansion was also low.

Notes on this clone: Its antigen is not known.

Blood specimens came from baseline, cycle 4 day 1, and cycle 7 day 1. Libraries were prepared by immunoSEQ multiplex PCR; TCRdb keeps only in-frame clonotypes and omits some of them. The sample consists of some 19,000 clones, roughly 91% of them appearing once. The material was CD4+ or CD8+ T cells sorted from blood, obtained in a trial of the OX40 agonist ivuxolimab. The receptor comes from an adult with an advanced solid tumor such as melanoma, head and neck, liver or kidney cancer. The genes are TRBV19 and TRBJ1-1, with 7 bases aligning to TRBD1. The CDR3 DNA reads TGTGCCAGCAGACAGGGTACGAGTGAAGCTTTCTTT. Amino acid sequence: CASRQGTSEAFF.